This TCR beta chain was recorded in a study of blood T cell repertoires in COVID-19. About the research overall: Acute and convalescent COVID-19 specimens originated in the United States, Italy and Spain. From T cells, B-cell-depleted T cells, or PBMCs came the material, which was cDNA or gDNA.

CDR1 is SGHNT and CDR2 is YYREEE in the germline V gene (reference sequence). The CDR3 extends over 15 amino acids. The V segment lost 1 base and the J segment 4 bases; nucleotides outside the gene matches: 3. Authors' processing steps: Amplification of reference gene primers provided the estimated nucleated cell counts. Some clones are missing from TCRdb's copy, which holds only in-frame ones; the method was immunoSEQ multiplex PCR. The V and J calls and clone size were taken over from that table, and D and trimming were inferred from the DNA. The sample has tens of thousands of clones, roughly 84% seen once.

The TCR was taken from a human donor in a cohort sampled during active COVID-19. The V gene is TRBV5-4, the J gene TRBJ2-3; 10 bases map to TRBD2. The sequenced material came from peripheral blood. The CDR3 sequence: CASSLIAGGADTQYF. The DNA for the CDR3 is TGTGCCAGCAGCTTGATAGCGGGGGGTGCAGATACGCAGTATTTT.